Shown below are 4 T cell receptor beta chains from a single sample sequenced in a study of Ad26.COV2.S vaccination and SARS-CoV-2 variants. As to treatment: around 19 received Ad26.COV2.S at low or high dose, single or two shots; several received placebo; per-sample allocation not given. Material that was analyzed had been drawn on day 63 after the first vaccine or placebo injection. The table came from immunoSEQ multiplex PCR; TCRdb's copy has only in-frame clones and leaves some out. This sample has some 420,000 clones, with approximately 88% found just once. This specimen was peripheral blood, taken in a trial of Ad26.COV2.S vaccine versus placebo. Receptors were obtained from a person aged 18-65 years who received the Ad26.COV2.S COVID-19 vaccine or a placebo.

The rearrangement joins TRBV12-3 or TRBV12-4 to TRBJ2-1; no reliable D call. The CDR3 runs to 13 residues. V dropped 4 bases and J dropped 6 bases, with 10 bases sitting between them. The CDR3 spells CASSSVQFNEQFF. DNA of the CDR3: TGTGCCAGCAGTTCGGTACAATTCAATGAGCAGTTCTTC.

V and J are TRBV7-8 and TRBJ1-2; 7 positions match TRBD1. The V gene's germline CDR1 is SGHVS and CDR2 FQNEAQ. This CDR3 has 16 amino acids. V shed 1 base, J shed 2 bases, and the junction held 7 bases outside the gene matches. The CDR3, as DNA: TGTGCCAGCAGCTTAGGACAGGGAGGCCCAAACTATGGCTACACCTTC. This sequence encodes CASSLGQGGPNYGYTF. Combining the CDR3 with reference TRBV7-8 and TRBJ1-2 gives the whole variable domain GAGVSQSPRYKVAKRGQDVALRCDPISGHVSLFWYQQALGQGPEFLTYFQNEAQLDKSGLPSDRFFAERPEGSVSTLKIQRTQQEDSAVYLCASSLGQGGPNYGYTFGSGTRLTVV.

The CDR3, as DNA: TGTGCCTGGAGTGGTGGCAGGAGGTCCACAGATACGCAGTATTTT. This codes for CAWSGGRRSTDTQYF. This chain joins TRBV30 and TRBJ2-3; TRBD2 might be the D (5 bases). V was trimmed by 1 base and J by 2 bases, leaving 13 bases between them. Germline V gives CDR1 GTSNPN, CDR2 SVGIG (reference sequence). The CDR3 runs 15 residues.

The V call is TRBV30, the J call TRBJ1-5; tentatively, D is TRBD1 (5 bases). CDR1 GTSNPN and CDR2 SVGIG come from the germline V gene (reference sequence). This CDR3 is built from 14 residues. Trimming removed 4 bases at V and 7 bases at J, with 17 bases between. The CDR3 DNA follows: TGTGCCTGGACGGGATCGGGGCTCGACCAGCCCCAGCATTTT. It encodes CAWTGSGLDQPQHF.